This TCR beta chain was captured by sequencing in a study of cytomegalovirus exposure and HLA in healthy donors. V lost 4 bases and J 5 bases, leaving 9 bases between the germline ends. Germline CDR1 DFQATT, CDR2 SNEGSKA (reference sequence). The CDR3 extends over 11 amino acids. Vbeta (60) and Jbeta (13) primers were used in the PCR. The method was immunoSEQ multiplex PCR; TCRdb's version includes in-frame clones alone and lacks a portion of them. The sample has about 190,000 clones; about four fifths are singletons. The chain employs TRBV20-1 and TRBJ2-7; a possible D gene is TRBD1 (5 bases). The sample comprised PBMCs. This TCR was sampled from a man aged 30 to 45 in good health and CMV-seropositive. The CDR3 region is CSAKGSHEQYF. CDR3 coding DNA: TGCAGTGCTAAGGGGTCCCACGAGCAGTACTTC.